These T cell receptor beta chains were read from a single sample in a study of blood T cell repertoires in COVID-19. Profiled with immunoSEQ multiplex PCR; TCRdb holds only in-frame clones, not every one. The table has over 110,000 clones, 75% to 85% seen once. Input material: peripheral blood. Receptors originate from a man in his sixties with active or convalescent COVID-19. Each CDR3 is given with its conserved first and last residue. D genes are given only for firm matches. A clone size is listed for some rows: how often the clone was seen (once, few, many), or a class if it is expanded.

d_call: NA
j_call: TRBJ1-3
v_call: TRBV30
clone_size: NA
cdr3_aa: CAWDGQPVSGNTIYF
cdr3_nt: TGTGCCTGGGACGGACAGCCTGTTTCTGGAAACACCATATATTTT

d_call: NA
j_call: TRBJ2-1
v_call: TRBV5-1
clone_size: once
cdr3_aa: CASSLFSGSYNEQFF
cdr3_nt: TGCGCCAGCAGCCTATTTAGCGGATCCTACAATGAGCAGTTCTTC

d_call: NA
j_call: TRBJ1-5
v_call: TRBV11-2
clone_size: NA
cdr3_aa: CASSLDSEGLQPQHF
cdr3_nt: TGTGCCAGCAGCTTAGATAGCGAAGGGCTTCAGCCCCAGCATTTT

d_call: NA
j_call: TRBJ1-1
v_call: TRBV10-3
clone_size: NA
cdr3_aa: CAISAIMNTEAFF
cdr3_nt: TGTGCCATCAGTGCAATCATGAACACTGAAGCTTTCTTT

d_call: NA
j_call: TRBJ2-7
v_call: TRBV5-6
clone_size: NA
cdr3_aa: CASSGEGYEQYF
cdr3_nt: TGTGCCAGCAGCGGCGAGGGCTACGAGCAGTACTTC

d_call: TRBD1
j_call: TRBJ1-1
v_call: TRBV7-2
clone_size: NA
cdr3_aa: CASSDRQGAHQAFF
cdr3_nt: TGTGCCAGCAGCGATCGACAGGGGGCGCACCAAGCTTTCTTT

d_call: TRBD1
j_call: TRBJ2-2
v_call: TRBV7-7
clone_size: NA
cdr3_aa: CASSLDRGGELFF
cdr3_nt: TGTGCCAGCAGCCTAGACAGGGGCGGGGAGCTGTTTTTT

d_call: NA
j_call: TRBJ1-1
v_call: TRBV30
clone_size: few
cdr3_aa: CGTDRDLRTEAFF
cdr3_nt: TGTGGGACAGATAGAGACTTAAGGACTGAAGCTTTCTTT

d_call: TRBD2
j_call: TRBJ2-3
v_call: TRBV9
clone_size: NA
cdr3_aa: CASSVGTSGYSTDTQYF
cdr3_nt: TGTGCCAGCAGCGTCGGGACTAGCGGGTATAGCACAGATACGCAGTATTTT

d_call: TRBD1
j_call: TRBJ2-3
v_call: TRBV24-1
clone_size: NA
cdr3_aa: CATSDGDRGTITDTQYF
cdr3_nt: TGTGCCACCAGTGACGGGGACAGGGGGACAATCACAGATACGCAGTATTTT

d_call: TRBD2
j_call: TRBJ2-1
v_call: TRBV25-1
clone_size: NA
cdr3_aa: CASSRAGSSDEQFF
cdr3_nt: TGTGCCAGCAGCCGAGCGGGATCATCGGATGAGCAGTTCTTC

d_call: NA
j_call: TRBJ1-4
v_call: TRBV14
clone_size: NA
cdr3_aa: CASSQDQGLLEKLFF
cdr3_nt: TGTGCCAGCAGCCAAGACCAGGGGCTCTTGGAAAAACTGTTTTTT

d_call: NA
j_call: TRBJ2-1
v_call: TRBV12-3/TRBV12-4
clone_size: NA
cdr3_aa: CASSLTKYNEQFF
cdr3_nt: TGTGCCAGCAGCCTCACTAAGTACAATGAGCAGTTCTTC

d_call: NA
j_call: TRBJ1-1
v_call: TRBV24-1
clone_size: NA
cdr3_aa: CATSGSAGEAFF
cdr3_nt: TGTGCCACCAGTGGCAGCGCAGGGGAAGCTTTCTTT

d_call: TRBD1
j_call: TRBJ2-6
v_call: TRBV5-4
clone_size: NA
cdr3_aa: CASSSGGLNSGANVLTF
cdr3_nt: TGTGCCAGCAGCTCAGGGGGCCTAAACTCTGGGGCCAACGTCCTGACTTTC

d_call: TRBD2
j_call: TRBJ2-1
v_call: TRBV5-1
clone_size: NA
cdr3_aa: CASSSRTSGKGYNNEQFF
cdr3_nt: TGCGCCAGCAGCTCCCGGACTAGCGGGAAGGGTTATAACAATGAGCAGTTCTTC

d_call: TRBD1
j_call: TRBJ1-2
v_call: TRBV7-2
clone_size: NA
cdr3_aa: CASSSQGARGYTF
cdr3_nt: TGTGCCAGCAGCTCACAGGGGGCAAGGGGCTACACCTTC

d_call: TRBD2
j_call: TRBJ2-5
v_call: TRBV6-1
clone_size: NA
cdr3_aa: CASSGGSGRGGETQYF
cdr3_nt: TGTGCCAGCAGTGGGGGTAGCGGGAGAGGGGGAGAGACCCAGTACTTC

d_call: NA
j_call: TRBJ1-1
v_call: TRBV6-6
clone_size: NA
cdr3_aa: CASSRGNRVVNTEAFF
cdr3_nt: TGTGCCAGCAGCCGTGGCAACAGGGTGGTGAACACTGAAGCTTTCTTT

d_call: NA
j_call: TRBJ2-7
v_call: TRBV7-9
clone_size: NA
cdr3_aa: CASSLDTYEQYF
cdr3_nt: TGTGCCAGCAGCTTGGACACATACGAGCAGTACTTC

d_call: NA
j_call: TRBJ2-7
v_call: TRBV9
clone_size: NA
cdr3_aa: CASSVAAGSYEQYF
cdr3_nt: TGTGCCAGCAGCGTAGCTGCCGGCTCCTACGAGCAGTACTTC

d_call: NA
j_call: TRBJ1-4
v_call: TRBV2
clone_size: few
cdr3_aa: CASNREGEKLFF
cdr3_nt: TGTGCCAGCAACAGGGAAGGTGAAAAACTGTTTTTT

d_call: NA
j_call: TRBJ1-6
v_call: TRBV3-1/TRBV3-2
clone_size: few
cdr3_aa: CASSQDPPETNSPLHF
cdr3_nt: TGTGCCAGCAGCCAAGATCCCCCAGAAACCAATTCACCCCTCCACTTT